The source of this T cell receptor beta chain is a study of blood T cell repertoires in COVID-19. Looking at the study overall: There were acute and convalescent COVID-19 samples, and they came from the United States, Italy and Spain. T cells, B-cell-depleted T cells, or PBMCs supplied cDNA or gDNA.

Authors' analysis steps: Amplification from reference gene primers served as the basis for estimated nucleated cell counts. TCRdb keeps only in-frame clones here, not all; method: immunoSEQ multiplex PCR. V, J and clone size are taken as reported in that table, and D and trimming were inferred from the DNA itself. The table records hundreds of thousands of clones, 70% to 90% of them present only once. The receptor was derived from a woman aged 18-29 years who had recovered from COVID-19. The specimen was peripheral blood.

The CDR3 DNA follows: TGTGCCAGTAGTTCAGGGGGGCCTTCAGCCCAGCATTTT. The encoded protein is CASSSGGPSAQHF. The chain employs TRBV19 and TRBJ1-5, with 7 bases identical to TRBD1. The germline gives CDR1 LNHDA, CDR2 SQIVND (reference sequence). With 5 bases clipped from V and 11 bases from J, the junction kept 9 bases outside the gene matches. The CDR3 length is 13 residues.